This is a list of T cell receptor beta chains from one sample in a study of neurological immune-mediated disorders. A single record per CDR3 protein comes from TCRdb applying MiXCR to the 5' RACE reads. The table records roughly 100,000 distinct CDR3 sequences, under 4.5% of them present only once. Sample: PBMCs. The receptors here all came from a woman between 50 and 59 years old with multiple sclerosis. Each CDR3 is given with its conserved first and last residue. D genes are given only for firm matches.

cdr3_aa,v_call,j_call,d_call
CASSSHPGQGFVNEQFF,TRBV9,TRBJ2-1,TRBD1
CASSSRGTPAFF,TRBV12-3/TRBV12-4,TRBJ1-1,-
CASSLIGSGWAQYF,TRBV14,TRBJ2-3,-
CASSLATSLSYNEQFF,TRBV5-1,TRBJ2-1,TRBD2
CASSRYAYGYTF,TRBV12-3/TRBV12-4,TRBJ1-2,-
CASSGLSNYGYTF,TRBV5-1,TRBJ1-2,-
CASSLIGGRDNEQFF,TRBV27,TRBJ2-1,-
CSAGLKDSRGYTF,TRBV20-1,TRBJ1-2,-
CASGQGDRVKDTQYF,TRBV5-1,TRBJ2-3,TRBD1
CASSPSSSQETQYF,TRBV5-1,TRBJ2-5,-
CASSDREVETQYF,TRBV6-1,TRBJ2-5,TRBD2